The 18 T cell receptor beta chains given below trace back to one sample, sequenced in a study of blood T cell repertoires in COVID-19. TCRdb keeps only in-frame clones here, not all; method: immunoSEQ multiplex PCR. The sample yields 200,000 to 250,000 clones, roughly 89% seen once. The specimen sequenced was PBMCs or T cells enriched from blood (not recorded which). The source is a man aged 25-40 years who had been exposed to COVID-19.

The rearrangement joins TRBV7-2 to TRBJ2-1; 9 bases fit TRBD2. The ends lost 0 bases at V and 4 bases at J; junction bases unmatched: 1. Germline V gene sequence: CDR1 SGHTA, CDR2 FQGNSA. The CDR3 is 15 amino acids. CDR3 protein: CASSLASGGYNEQFF. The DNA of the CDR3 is TGTGCCAGCAGCTTAGCTAGCGGGGGATACAATGAGCAGTTCTTC.

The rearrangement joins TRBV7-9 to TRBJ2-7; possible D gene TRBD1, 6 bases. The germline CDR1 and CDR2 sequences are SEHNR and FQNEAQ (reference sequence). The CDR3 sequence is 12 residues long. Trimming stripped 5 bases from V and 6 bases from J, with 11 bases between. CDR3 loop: CASSRGGSEQYF. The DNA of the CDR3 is TGTGCCAGCAGCCGAGGGGGTTCCGAGCAGTACTTC.

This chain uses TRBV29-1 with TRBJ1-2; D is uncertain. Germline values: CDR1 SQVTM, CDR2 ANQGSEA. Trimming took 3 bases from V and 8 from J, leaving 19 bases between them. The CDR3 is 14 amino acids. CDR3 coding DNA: TGCAGCGTTGATAGAGGGATGGCAGGTCAGGGCTACACCTTC. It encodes CSVDRGMAGQGYTF.

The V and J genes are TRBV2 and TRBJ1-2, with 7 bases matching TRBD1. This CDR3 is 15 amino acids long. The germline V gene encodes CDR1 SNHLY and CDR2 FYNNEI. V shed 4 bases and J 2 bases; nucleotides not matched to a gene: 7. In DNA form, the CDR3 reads TGTGCCAGCAGTGGGGGCAGGGGGGTCAACTATGGCTACACCTTC. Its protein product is CASSGGRGVNYGYTF.

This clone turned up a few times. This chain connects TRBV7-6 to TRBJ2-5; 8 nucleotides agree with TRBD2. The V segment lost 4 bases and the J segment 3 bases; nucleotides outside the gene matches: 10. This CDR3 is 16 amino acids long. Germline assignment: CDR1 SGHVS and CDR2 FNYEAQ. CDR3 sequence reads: CASSSGPGGGKETQYF. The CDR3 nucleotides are TGTGCCAGCAGCTCCGGTCCGGGCGGGGGGAAAGAGACCCAGTACTTC.

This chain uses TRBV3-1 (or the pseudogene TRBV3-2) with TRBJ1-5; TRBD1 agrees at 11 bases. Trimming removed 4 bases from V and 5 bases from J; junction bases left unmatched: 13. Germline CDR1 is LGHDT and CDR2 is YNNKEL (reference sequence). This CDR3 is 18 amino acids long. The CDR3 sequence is CASSPRLPGQGGDQPQHF. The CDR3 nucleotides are TGTGCCAGCAGCCCCAGACTCCCGGGACAGGGGGGGGATCAGCCCCAGCATTTT.

Here the CDR3 reads CASTPARGEGSPLHF. The DNA of the CDR3 is TGTGCCAGTACCCCGGCCAGGGGAGAAGGATCACCCCTCCACTTT. V usage is TRBV19 and J usage is TRBJ1-6; D may be TRBD1 (6 bases). The CDR3 loop spans 15 amino acids. Trimming took 7 bases from V and 10 from J, leaving 20 bases between them. The germline V gene encodes CDR1 LNHDA and CDR2 SQIVND (reference sequence).

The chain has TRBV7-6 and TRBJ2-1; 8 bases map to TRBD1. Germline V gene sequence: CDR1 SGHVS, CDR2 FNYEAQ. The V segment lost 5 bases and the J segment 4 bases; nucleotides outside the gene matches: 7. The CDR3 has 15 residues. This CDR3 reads CASSPQGAQYNEQFF. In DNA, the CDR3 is TGTGCCAGCAGCCCCCAGGGGGCCCAATACAATGAGCAGTTCTTC.

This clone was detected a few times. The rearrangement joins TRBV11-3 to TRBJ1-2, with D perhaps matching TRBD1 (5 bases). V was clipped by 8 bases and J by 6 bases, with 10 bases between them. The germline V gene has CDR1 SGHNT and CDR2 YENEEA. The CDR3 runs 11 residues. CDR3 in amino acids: CASRGIHGYTF. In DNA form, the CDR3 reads TGTGCCAGCCGGGGGATACATGGCTACACCTTC.

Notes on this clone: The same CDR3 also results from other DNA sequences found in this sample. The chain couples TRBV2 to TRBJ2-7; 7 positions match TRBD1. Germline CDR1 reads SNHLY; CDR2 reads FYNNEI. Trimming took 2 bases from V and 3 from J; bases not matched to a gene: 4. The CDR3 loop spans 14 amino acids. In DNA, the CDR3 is TGTGCCAGCAGTGAATTCAGGGGGTTCTACGAGCAGTACTTC. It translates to CASSEFRGFYEQYF.

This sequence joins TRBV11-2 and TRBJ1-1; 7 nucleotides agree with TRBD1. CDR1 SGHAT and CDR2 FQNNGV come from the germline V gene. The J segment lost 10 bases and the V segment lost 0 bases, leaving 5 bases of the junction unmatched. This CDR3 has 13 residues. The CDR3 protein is CASSLDREGAAFF. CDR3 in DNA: TGTGCCAGCAGCTTAGATCGGGAGGGGGCAGCTTTCTTT.

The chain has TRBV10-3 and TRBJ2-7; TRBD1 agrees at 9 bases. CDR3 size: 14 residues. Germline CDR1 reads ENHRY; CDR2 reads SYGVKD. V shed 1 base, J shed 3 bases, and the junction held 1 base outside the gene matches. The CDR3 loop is CAISELGQGYEQYF. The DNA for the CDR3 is TGTGCCATCAGTGAGTTGGGACAGGGCTACGAGCAGTACTTC.

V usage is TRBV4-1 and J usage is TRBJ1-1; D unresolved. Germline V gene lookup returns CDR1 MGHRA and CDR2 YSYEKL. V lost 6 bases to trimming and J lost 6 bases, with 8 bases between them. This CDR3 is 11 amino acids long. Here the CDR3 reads CASSRGAEAFF. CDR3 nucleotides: TGCGCCAGCAGTCGCGGGGCTGAAGCTTTCTTT.

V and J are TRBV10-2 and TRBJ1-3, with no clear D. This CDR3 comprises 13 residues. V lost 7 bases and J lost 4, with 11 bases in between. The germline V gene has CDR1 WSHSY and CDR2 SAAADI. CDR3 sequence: CASIPSGGNTIYF. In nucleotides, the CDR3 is TGCGCCAGCATTCCGTCGGGGGGAAACACCATATATTTT.

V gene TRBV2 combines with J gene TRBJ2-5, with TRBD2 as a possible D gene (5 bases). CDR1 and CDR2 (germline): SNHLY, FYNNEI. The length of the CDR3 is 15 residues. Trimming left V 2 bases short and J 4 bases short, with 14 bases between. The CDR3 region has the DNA TGTGCCAGCAGTGAATTAGCGACGGAGCGAGAGACCCAGTACTTC. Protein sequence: CASSELATERETQYF.

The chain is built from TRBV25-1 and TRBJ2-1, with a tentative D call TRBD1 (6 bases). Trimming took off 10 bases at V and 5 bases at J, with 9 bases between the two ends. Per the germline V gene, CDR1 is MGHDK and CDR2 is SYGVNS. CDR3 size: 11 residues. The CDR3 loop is CATDSDNEQFF. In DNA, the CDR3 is TGTGCCACGGACAGTGACAATGAGCAGTTCTTC.

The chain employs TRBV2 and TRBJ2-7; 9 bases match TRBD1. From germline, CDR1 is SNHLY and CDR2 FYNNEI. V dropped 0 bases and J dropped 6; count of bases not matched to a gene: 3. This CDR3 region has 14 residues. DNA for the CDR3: TGTGCCAGCAGTGAAGCCCCGACAGGGGGCGAGCAGTACTTC. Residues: CASSEAPTGGEQYF.

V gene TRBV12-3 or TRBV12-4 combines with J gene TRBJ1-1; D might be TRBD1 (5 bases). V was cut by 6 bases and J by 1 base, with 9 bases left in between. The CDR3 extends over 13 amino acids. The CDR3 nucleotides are TGTGCCAGCAGGGGGGGGAGGAACACTGAAGCTTTCTTT. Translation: CASRGGRNTEAFF.